This TCR beta chain originates from a study of cytotoxic CD8 clonotypes in ibrutinib-treated CLL. Overall study findings and caveats: Sustained-remission and progressing patients had unequal sampling times.

The method was immunoSEQ multiplex PCR; TCRdb's version includes in-frame clones alone and lacks a portion of them. The data hold around 160,000 clones, with more than 75% observed a single time. Worth noting for this clone: No antigen is known for it.

Germline V gene data show CDR1 as SGHTA and CDR2 as FQGNSA. The CDR3 runs to 15 residues. V was shortened by 2 bases and J by 5 bases, with 15 bases between the two germline ends. The input for sequencing was PBMCs, taken after 12 months of ibrutinib treatment. This sequence originates from a human donor with chronic lymphocytic leukemia. This chain links TRBV7-2 with TRBJ2-5; the D gene is possibly TRBD2 (7 bases). For the CDR3, the DNA is TGTGCCAGCAGCTTAAGGGGGGGGACACTGGAGACCCAGTACTTC. It translates to CASSLRGGTLETQYF.